This T cell receptor beta chain was found in a study of vaccination effects on CD4 cells after COVID-19. Study context: Expansion of antigen-specific CD4+ T cells with viral peptide pools was carried out by the ViraFEST assay before sequencing.

V gave up 0 bases and J gave up 7 bases; unmatched junction bases: 3. The CDR3 totals 15 residues. Germline lookup yields CDR1 MNHEY and CDR2 SVGAGI. When around nine days of culture had elapsed, CD4+ T cells were isolated. None of the vaccinated had previously contracted SARS-CoV-2, and their nucleocapsid antibodies tested negative. Broader study findings: Common cold coronavirus cross-reactivity was shown by only 1 of 255 vaccine-induced clones in healthy vaccinees. Vaccine- and infection-induced clones showed marked clonal contraction late following vaccination.

The assay was immunoSEQ multiplex PCR, and TCRdb's table has in-frame clones only and misses some. The table has around 56,000 clones, about 83% seen once. In regard to this clone: Its antigen is unidentified.

The chain couples TRBV6-5 to TRBJ1-6; TRBD1 agrees at 7 bases. The TCR originated in a human donor who received a COVID-19 vaccine. Sequencing used CD4+ T cells from PBMCs cultured without peptide, obtained before COVID-19 vaccination. CDR3 DNA sequence: TGTGCCAGCAGTTACTCCAGACAGGGAAATTCACCCCTCCACTTT. This codes for CASSYSRQGNSPLHF.